Listed here is a single T cell receptor beta chain. Antigen unknown. When naive CD8 T cells were sorted, they were gated as CD8+CD4-CCR7+CD45RA+. Trimming took off 5 bases at V and 2 bases at J, with 12 bases between the two ends. Germline CDR1 and CDR2: LGHNT and FRNRAP. The CDR3 runs to 14 residues. The data were obtained in a study of molecular identifiers for immune sequencing clone quantification. Across the whole study: The replicates split RNA from approximately 22,000 or 94,000 naive CD8 cells five ways and sequenced four. Study-wide points: A shared barcode on identical TCR molecules could lead to underestimated sizes for highly expanded clones. Even with approximately 1 million naive cells present, spiked Jurkat TCR RNA from one cell was reportedly detectable.

TCRdb called the PCR reads again in MiXCR, with one record for every CDR3 protein. The table shows some 320,000 distinct CDR3 sequences, with over 20% occurring only once. The clonotype comes from a human donor in good health. Some libraries in this study had Jurkat cell RNA spiked in. The sequenced sample consisted of naive CD8+ T cells from blood, with Jurkat cell RNA spiked in. Described subset: FACS-sorted CD8+CD4-CCR7+CD45RA+ naive T cells. The V and J genes are TRBV12-5 and TRBJ2-5; D not certain. The CDR3 reads CASGPGYGQETQYF. CDR3 coding DNA: TGTGCTAGTGGTCCCGGTTACGGGCAAGAGACCCAGTACTTC.